The 26 T cell receptor beta chains below were found in one sample sequenced in a study of cytomegalovirus exposure and HLA in healthy donors. Generated by immunoSEQ multiplex PCR, the TCRdb table keeps only in-frame clones and is missing some. The data show approximately 260,000 clones, 65% to 90% seen once. Source material: PBMCs. These receptors were taken from a woman aged 18-29 years in good health and CMV-seronegative.

The rearrangement joins TRBV2 to TRBJ2-7; 11 bases are a match to TRBD2. Germline assignment: CDR1 SNHLY and CDR2 FYNNEI. The CDR3 is 16 residues long. V was clipped by 0 bases and J by 3 bases; unmatched bases: 4. The CDR3 region has the DNA TGTGCCAGCAGTGAAGCCAGACTAGCGGGAAACTACGAGCAGTACTTC. This translates into CASSEARLAGNYEQYF.

V is TRBV2 and J is TRBJ1-1; unclear D gene. From germline, CDR1 is SNHLY and CDR2 FYNNEI. CDR3 size: 12 residues. Trimming removed 5 bases at V and 5 bases at J, with 9 bases between. CDR3 bases: TGTGCCAGCAGTCGGACTTTTACTGAAGCTTTCTTT. This sequence encodes CASSRTFTEAFF.

The chain joins TRBV29-1 to TRBJ2-3; 8 bases agree with TRBD2. The J segment lost 0 bases and the V segment lost 7 bases, leaving 3 bases of the junction unmatched. Germline V lookup: CDR1 SQVTM, CDR2 ANQGSEA. The CDR3 spans 13 residues. CDR3 loop: CSGREGSTDTQYF. The CDR3 DNA reads as TGCAGCGGTCGGGAGGGGAGCACAGATACGCAGTATTTT.

This sequence joins TRBV5-4 and TRBJ2-5; the D is unclear. CDR1 and CDR2 from the germline V gene are SGHNT and YYREEE (reference sequence). The CDR3 is made up of 15 amino acids. The germline V and J ends were trimmed by 0 bases and 5 bases, with 14 bases remaining between them. The CDR3 DNA follows: TGTGCCAGCAGCTTGGCACCGAGACATAAGGAGACCCAGTACTTC. Translating it yields CASSLAPRHKETQYF.

This chain uses TRBV29-1 with TRBJ1-1; no reliable D call. Between the trimmed V and J ends, which lost 0 bases and 4 bases, there was a span of 12 bases. This CDR3 has 14 amino acids. From germline, CDR1 is SQVTM and CDR2 ANQGSEA. CDR3 in amino acids: CSVEDPGSGTEAFF. CDR3 DNA: TGCAGCGTTGAAGATCCTGGGAGTGGCACTGAAGCTTTCTTT.

The chain combines TRBV13 with TRBJ1-1; D remains unclear. The CDR3 extends over 14 amino acids. Germline V gene lookup returns CDR1 PRHDT and CDR2 FYEKMQ (reference sequence). Trimming shortened V by 7 bases and J by 11 bases, and 23 bases separated the two germline ends. The DNA of the CDR3 is TGTGCCAGCAACCCCCGATCCGACACGCCGGGGGCTTTCTTT. This codes for CASNPRSDTPGAFF. Combining the CDR3 with reference TRBV13 and TRBJ1-1 gives the whole variable domain AAGVIQSPRHLIKEKRETATLKCYPIPRHDTVYWYQQGPGQDPQFLISFYEKMQSDKGSIPDRFSAQQFSDYHSELNMSSLELGDSALYFCASNPRSDTPGAFFGQGTRLTVV.

V usage is TRBV4-3 and J usage is TRBJ1-2, with D maybe TRBD1 (5 bases). CDR3 size: 15 residues. V shed 1 base and J shed 5 bases, with 14 bases lying between them. The germline gives CDR1 LGHNA, CDR2 YSLEER. The CDR3 region is CASSQAPGREYGYTF. The DNA for the CDR3 is TGCGCCAGCAGCCAAGCCCCCGGCAGGGAATATGGCTACACCTTC.

This chain uses TRBV6-5 with TRBJ2-7; no clear D. V lost 0 bases to trimming and J lost 0 bases, with 12 bases between them. CDR3 length: 16 residues. Germline V gene data show CDR1 as MNHEY and CDR2 as SVGAGI. The CDR3 reads CASSYSIQTDSYEQYF. CDR3 bases: TGTGCCAGCAGTTACTCGATCCAGACTGACTCCTACGAGCAGTACTTC.

This sequence joins TRBV7-2 and TRBJ1-1; 9 bases map to TRBD1. The CDR3 totals 18 residues. The J segment lost 3 bases and the V segment lost 5 bases, leaving 16 bases of the junction unmatched. Looked up from germline, CDR1 is SGHTA and CDR2 is FQGNSA. CDR3 loop: CASSKTGTGKRADTEAFF. The CDR3 DNA reads TGTGCCAGCAGCAAGACCGGGACAGGGAAGAGGGCGGACACTGAAGCTTTCTTT.

The J gene is TRBJ2-7, the V gene TRBV6-5; TRBD2 agrees at 12 bases. Germline values: CDR1 MNHEY, CDR2 SVGAGI. The CDR3 spans 15 residues. V shed 6 bases and J 2 bases; nucleotides not matched to a gene: 5. CDR3 protein: CASSGLAGSTYEQYF. The CDR3 DNA reads as TGTGCCAGCAGCGGACTAGCGGGAAGCACCTACGAGCAGTACTTC.

The V and J genes are TRBV27 and TRBJ1-5; 9 bases align to TRBD1. CDR3 size: 18 residues. With 2 bases clipped from V and 6 bases from J, the junction kept 14 bases outside the gene matches. Germline V gene sequence: CDR1 MNHEY, CDR2 SMNVEV (reference sequence). This chain's CDR3 is CASSLGQGLKGSCQPQHF. CDR3 nucleotide sequence: TGTGCCAGCAGTTTAGGACAGGGGCTTAAAGGTTCTTGTCAGCCCCAGCATTTT.

The genes are TRBV2 and TRBJ2-1; 10 bases align to TRBD1. CDR3 length equals 15 residues. After removal of 6 bases from V and 3 bases from J, the junction contained 5 bases not matched to a gene. CDR1 and CDR2 (germline): SNHLY, FYNNEI. This CDR3 is CASRGTGASYNEQFF. DNA for the CDR3: TGTGCCAGCAGGGGGACAGGGGCGAGCTACAATGAGCAGTTCTTC.

This clone was seen only once. The chain carries TRBV5-1 and TRBJ1-4; a weak D match, TRBD1 (6 bases). In germline, CDR1 is SGHRS, CDR2 YFSETQ. This CDR3 comprises 16 residues. V was pared by 4 bases and J by 7 bases, with 20 bases between. The CDR3 reads CASSPSYGGNSEKLFF. CDR3 sequence (DNA): TGCGCCAGCAGCCCCAGTTATGGGGGCAATTCTGAAAAACTGTTTTTT.

This sequence joins TRBV6-5 and TRBJ2-3; perhaps TRBD2 as D (6 bases). This CDR3 comprises 15 residues. Trimming removed 0 bases from V and 1 base from J, with 8 bases in between. The V gene's germline CDR1 is MNHEY and CDR2 SVGAGI. The CDR3 here is CASSYSGLGTDTQYF. The DNA of the CDR3 is TGTGCCAGCAGTTACTCGGGACTTGGCACAGATACGCAGTATTTT.

The chain carries TRBV7-6 and TRBJ2-7; D might be TRBD1 (6 bases). V gave up 3 bases and J gave up 6 bases, with 24 bases separating them. CDR3 length: 17 residues. CDR1 and CDR2 from the germline V gene are SGHVS and FNYEAQ. The CDR3 spells CASSFPDTSGQPGEQYF. In DNA, the CDR3 is TGTGCCAGCAGCTTCCCCGATACCTCCGGACAGCCGGGCGAGCAGTACTTC.

This CDR3 reads CASSLNYGYTF. The CDR3 DNA is TGTGCCAGCAGCCTAAACTATGGCTACACCTTC. V and J are TRBV7-9 and TRBJ1-2, with no clear D. The germline V gene encodes CDR1 SEHNR and CDR2 FQNEAQ (reference sequence). V was clipped by 5 bases and J by 2 bases, with 3 bases between them. The CDR3 consists of 11 residues.

The rearrangement uses TRBV9 and TRBJ1-4; 10 bases are a match to TRBD1. The CDR3 extends over 15 amino acids. After removal of 0 bases from V and 8 bases from J, the junction contained 4 bases not matched to a gene. Germline lookup yields CDR1 SGDLS and CDR2 YYNGEE. CDR3 loop: CASSVGGGQGEKLFF. CDR3 in DNA: TGTGCCAGCAGCGTAGGAGGGGGACAGGGGGAAAAACTGTTTTTT. The complete variable domain, with remaining parts taken from reference TRBV9 and TRBJ1-4, reads DSGVTQTPKHLITATGQRVTLRCSPRSGDLSVYWYQQSLDQGLQFLIQYYNGEERAKGNILERFSAQQFPDLHSELNLSSLELGDSALYFCASSVGGGQGEKLFFGSGTQLSVL.

The rearrangement uses TRBV19 and TRBJ2-5; 7 nucleotides line up with TRBD1. CDR3 length: 15 amino acids. Trimming took 2 bases from V and 4 from J; bases not matched to a gene: 7. The germline V gene has CDR1 LNHDA and CDR2 SQIVND (reference sequence). CDR3 in DNA: TGTGCCAGTAGTATAAAGGAGACAGGGAGAGAGACCCAGTACTTC. Translation: CASSIKETGRETQYF. Supplemented by reference TRBV19 and TRBJ2-5, the full variable domain reads DGGITQSPKYLFRKEGQNVTLSCEQNLNHDAMYWYRQDPGQGLRLIYYSQIVNDFQKGDIAEGYSVSREKKESFPLTVTSAQKNPTAFYLCASSIKETGRETQYFGPGTRLLVL.

The chain joins TRBV23-1 to TRBJ1-5; the D gene is possibly TRBD1 (6 bases). TRBV23-1 has ORF status, its function being uncertain. The CDR3 sequence is 15 residues long. V lost 0 bases, J lost 3 bases, and 9 bases lay in between. CDR3 DNA: TGCGCCAGCAGTCAATCGAGGACAGCCAATCAGCCCCAGCATTTT. This gives the protein CASSQSRTANQPQHF.

J is TRBJ1-2 and V is TRBV29-1; TRBD1 agrees at 9 bases. The V gene end was trimmed by 1 base and the J gene end by 2 bases; junction bases not matched to a gene: 2. The CDR3 has 14 amino acids. CDR1 SQVTM and CDR2 ANQGSEA come from the germline V gene. The CDR3 DNA follows: TGCAGCGTTGAAGGTGGGACAGGGAACTATGGCTACACCTTC. This sequence encodes CSVEGGTGNYGYTF.

The V gene is TRBV4-1, the J gene TRBJ1-5; TRBD1 aligns across 9 bases. CDR1 and CDR2 (germline): MGHRA, YSYEKL. This CDR3 region has 14 residues. V was pared by 4 bases and J by 6 bases, with 4 bases of the junction left unmatched. The CDR3 loop reads CASSPGQGAQPQHF. The CDR3 bases are TGCGCCAGCAGCCCGGGACAGGGCGCTCAGCCCCAGCATTTT.

The chain recombines TRBV5-1 with TRBJ2-2; TRBD1 matches 8 bases. The germline CDR1 and CDR2 sequences are SGHRS and YFSETQ. The CDR3 covers 16 residues. The trim removed 6 bases at V and 0 bases at J, leaving 7 bases unmatched. The CDR3 is CASTLGDRPNTGELFF. Here the CDR3 DNA reads TGCGCCAGCACGTTGGGGGACAGGCCGAACACCGGGGAGCTGTTTTTT.

The rearrangement uses TRBV6-5 and TRBJ1-2; 7 bases line up with TRBD1. Germline assignment: CDR1 MNHEY and CDR2 SVGAGI. This CDR3 is built from 14 residues. Unmatched junction bases numbered 10, after V lost 8 bases and J lost 4 bases. CDR3 nucleotide sequence: TGTGCCAGCCGACCCCCCGGGACAGCCTATGGCTACACCTTC. Amino acid sequence: CASRPPGTAYGYTF.

The chain carries TRBV11-3 and TRBJ2-5, with TRBD1 matching over 10 bases. V was pared by 5 bases and J by 4 bases, with 13 bases of the junction left unmatched. The length of the CDR3 is 17 residues. CDR1 is SGHNT and CDR2 is YENEEA in the germline V gene. For the CDR3, the DNA is TGTGCCAGCAGCGCGGGTTTGACAGGGGGCGGAGGAGAGACCCAGTACTTC. This codes for CASSAGLTGGGGETQYF.

V gene TRBV19 combines with J gene TRBJ2-3, with TRBD1 identical over 10 bases. From germline, CDR1 is LNHDA and CDR2 SQIVND (reference sequence). This CDR3 comprises 16 residues. The ends lost 6 bases at V and 1 base at J; junction bases unmatched: 7. The CDR3, as DNA: TGTGCCAGTAGCCGTGGGACAGGGGAGGGCACAGATACGCAGTATTTT. It translates to CASSRGTGEGTDTQYF.

The chain recombines TRBV4-1 with TRBJ1-5; TRBD1 is a possible D gene (5 bases). V gave up 3 bases and J gave up 4 bases, with 13 bases separating them. Germline CDR1 MGHRA, CDR2 YSYEKL. This CDR3 spans 15 amino acids. The DNA of the CDR3 is TGCGCCAGCAGCCATTATCCAGGGTCGAATCAGCCCCAGCATTTT. Protein sequence: CASSHYPGSNQPQHF.